The entry that follows covers one T cell receptor (beta chain) sequence. This table comes from immunoSEQ multiplex PCR, and its TCRdb copy is limited to in-frame clones, with some not included. This sample has around 30,000 clones; around nine tenths occur once, and the top ten carry 3.5% to 4%. This entry belongs to a study of T cell changes during pregnancy in multiple sclerosis. Germline lookup yields CDR1 SQVTM and CDR2 ANQGSEA. The CDR3 covers 10 residues. V lost 5 bases and J 1 base, leaving 2 bases between the germline ends. V is TRBV29-1 and J is TRBJ1-2, with D uncertain. This specimen was CD8+ T cells from peripheral blood mononuclear cells, taken in the third trimester of pregnancy. The receptor's source is a female donor with multiple sclerosis, enrolled in a pregnancy study. CDR3 residues: CSVHNYGYTF. CDR3 sequence (DNA): TGCAGCGTTCATAACTATGGCTACACCTTC.